This is a list of T cell receptor beta chains from one sample in a study of blood T cell repertoires in COVID-19. Sequencing used immunoSEQ multiplex PCR; TCRdb keeps in-frame clones, though not all of them. The profile covers approximately 35,000 clones, with approximately 88% appearing a single time and about 14% taken by the ten largest. What was sequenced was peripheral blood. Source of these receptors: a man in his 60s with active COVID-19. CDR3s include the opening cysteine and the closing phenylalanine or tryptophan. Each record gives: J gene, D gene, V gene, clone size, CDR3 protein, CDR3 DNA. A D gene is named only where the DNA matches it firmly. The size field is filled for only some rows; it gives once, few, many or a size class.

>TRBJ1-1|-|TRBV3-1/TRBV3-2|-
CASSHDAETFF
TGTGCCAGCAGTCACGACGCGGAGACTTTCTTT
>TRBJ2-7|TRBD2|TRBV3-1/TRBV3-2|-
CASSLRAGDTTYEQYF
TGTGCCAGCAGCCTAAGAGCGGGAGACACCACATACGAGCAGTACTTC
>TRBJ2-5|-|TRBV7-9|-
CASRPRGTLQETQYF
TGTGCCAGCAGACCGCGAGGGACACTCCAAGAGACCCAGTACTTC
>TRBJ2-5|-|TRBV10-1|-
CASSPGETQYF
TGCGCCAGCTCTCCGGGGGAGACCCAGTACTTC
>TRBJ2-3|-|TRBV7-9|-
CASSPTLSGSTDTQYF
TGTGCCAGCAGCCCTACGTTATCGGGGAGCACAGATACGCAGTATTTT
>TRBJ1-1|-|TRBV24-1|few
CATMDREGEAFF
TGTGCCACGATGGACAGAGAAGGTGAAGCTTTCTTT
>TRBJ2-1|TRBD2|TRBV6-1|few
CASSVIAGGGHNEQFF
TGTGCCAGCAGTGTAATAGCGGGAGGGGGGCACAATGAGCAGTTCTTC
>TRBJ1-2|-|TRBV28|-
CASSLWGANSYGYTF
TGTGCCAGCAGTTTATGGGGGGCGAATAGCTATGGCTACACCTTC
>TRBJ2-7|TRBD2|TRBV6-6|-
CASSPPGLADRSYEQYF
TGTGCCAGCAGTCCACCGGGACTAGCGGATCGCTCCTACGAGCAGTACTTC
>TRBJ2-2|TRBD1|TRBV7-6|-
CASSGDRGTGELFF
TGTGCCAGCAGCGGGGACAGGGGCACCGGGGAGCTGTTTTTT
>TRBJ1-1|-|TRBV7-9|-
CASSLSQGTEAFF
TGTGCCAGCAGCTTGTCCCAGGGCACTGAAGCTTTCTTT
>TRBJ2-3|TRBD2|TRBV5-1|-
CASSLEAGGVTDTQYF
TGCGCCAGCAGCTTAGAAGCGGGAGGAGTGACAGATACGCAGTATTTT
>TRBJ2-3|TRBD2|TRBV19|few
CASGLAGGLDTQYF
TGTGCCAGTGGACTAGCGGGAGGGTTGGATACGCAGTATTTT
>TRBJ2-1|TRBD2|TRBV5-1|-
CASSLWLGTTNNEQFF
TGCGCCAGCAGCTTATGGTTAGGGACTACTAACAATGAGCAGTTCTTC
>TRBJ2-7|TRBD1|TRBV18|-
CASSPMTGVTSYEQYF
TGTGCCAGCTCACCAATGACAGGGGTTACTTCCTACGAGCAGTACTTC
>TRBJ2-3|-|TRBV4-2|-
CASSLTGDTQYF
TGTGCCAGCAGCTTGACTGGGGATACGCAGTATTTT
>TRBJ1-5|-|TRBV27|-
CASSFAGAGQPQHF
TGTGCCAGCAGTTTCGCGGGGGCGGGACAGCCCCAGCATTTT
>TRBJ1-5|-|TRBV25-1|-
CASSEWGDSNQPQHF
TGTGCCAGCAGTGAATGGGGGGACAGCAATCAGCCCCAGCATTTT
>TRBJ2-7|-|TRBV18|-
CASSPPISGGGEQYF
TGTGCCAGCTCACCACCGATTAGCGGAGGTGGTGAGCAGTACTTC
>TRBJ1-5|-|TRBV3-1/TRBV3-2|-
CASSQRGGNQPQHF
TGTGCCAGCAGCCAAAGAGGGGGTAATCAGCCCCAGCATTTT
>TRBJ2-3|-|TRBV5-4|-
CASSLRASAFGTDTQYF
TGTGCCAGCAGCTTGAGGGCTAGCGCCTTTGGCACAGATACGCAGTATTTT
>TRBJ1-5|-|TRBV2|few
CASSDKGVRQPQHF
TGTGCCAGCAGTGATAAGGGGGTCCGACAGCCCCAGCATTTT
>TRBJ2-2|-|TRBV9|once
CASSVDPGVQTPRLFF
TGTGCCAGCAGCGTAGACCCGGGAGTCCAAACGCCTAGGCTGTTTTTT
>TRBJ1-1|-|TRBV5-1|-
CASSLMRNTEAFF
TGCGCCAGCAGCTTGATGAGGAACACTGAAGCTTTCTTT
>TRBJ2-1|-|TRBV5-4|few
CASSRVAITNEQFF
TGTGCCAGCAGCCGGGTGGCGATCACGAATGAGCAGTTCTTC
>TRBJ1-1|TRBD1|TRBV5-4|medium-sized
CASSLAVGDRGAFF
TGTGCCAGCAGCTTGGCCGTTGGGGACAGGGGAGCTTTCTTT
>TRBJ2-7|TRBD2|TRBV28|-
CASSPPGGGRVREQYF
TGTGCCAGCAGCCCACCCGGGGGGGGCCGGGTGAGGGAGCAGTACTTC
>TRBJ2-5|-|TRBV2|-
CASSLQGLQETQYF
TGTGCCAGCAGTCTGCAGGGCCTCCAAGAGACCCAGTACTTC
>TRBJ2-5|TRBD2|TRBV2|-
CASSRGLAEETQYF
TGTGCCAGCAGCCGGGGACTAGCGGAAGAGACCCAGTACTTC
>TRBJ1-6|-|TRBV2|few
CASTPSFPLHF
TGTGCCAGCACCCCAAGCTTTCCCCTCCACTTT
>TRBJ2-5|TRBD2|TRBV18|-
CASSPRASGPQETQYF
TGTGCCAGCTCACCGCGGGCTAGCGGGCCCCAAGAGACCCAGTACTTC
>TRBJ2-2|-|TRBV3-1/TRBV3-2|-
CASSQGGGELFF
TGTGCCAGCAGCCAGGGGGGCGGGGAGCTGTTTTTT
>TRBJ2-7|-|TRBV3-1/TRBV3-2|-
CASSHSLDRGGNYEQYF
TGTGCCAGCAGCCACTCCCTCGACAGGGGAGGGAATTACGAGCAGTACTTC
>TRBJ2-5|TRBD2|TRBV5-4|-
CASSFNLAGGFQETQYF
TGTGCCAGCAGCTTCAACCTAGCGGGAGGATTCCAAGAGACCCAGTACTTC
>TRBJ2-2|-|TRBV6-5|-
CASRGIAAGELFF
TGTGCCAGCAGGGGAATAGCGGCCGGGGAGCTGTTTTTT
>TRBJ2-7|-|TRBV7-9|-
CASSFGGRVYEQYF
TGTGCCAGCAGCTTTGGGGGCAGGGTTTACGAGCAGTACTTC
>TRBJ2-5|-|TRBV5-8|-
CASSLGSIAVTQETQYF
TGTGCCAGCAGCTTGGGAAGTATAGCGGTTACTCAAGAGACCCAGTACTTC
>TRBJ2-3|-|TRBV7-8|-
CASAPGRTSTDTQYF
TGTGCCAGCGCCCCTGGCAGGACTAGCACAGATACGCAGTATTTT
>TRBJ2-2|-|TRBV11-3|-
CASSPGQGEAGELFF
TGTGCCAGCAGCCCGGGGCAGGGGGAGGCCGGGGAGCTGTTTTTT
>TRBJ2-2|TRBD1|TRBV10-1|-
CASSEGDRANTGELFF
TGCGCCAGCAGTGAAGGGGACAGGGCGAACACCGGGGAGCTGTTTTTT
>TRBJ2-1|TRBD2|TRBV4-2|-
CASSPRLAGGIYNEQFF
TGTGCCAGCAGCCCCCGGTTAGCGGGAGGGATCTACAATGAGCAGTTCTTC
>TRBJ2-1|TRBD2|TRBV5-1|-
CASSELSIAGGPRDYNEQFF
TGCGCCAGCAGCGAGCTTTCGATAGCGGGAGGGCCTCGGGACTACAATGAGCAGTTCTTC